One and the same sample provided the 7 T cell receptor beta chains below, sequenced in a study of T cell responses to AZD1222 COVID-19 vaccine. The protocol was immunoSEQ multiplex PCR, while the TCRdb copy is restricted to in-frame clones and leaves out a portion. Of about 79,000 clones listed, 75% to 85% were seen once; the top ten hold 20% to 25%. The sequenced sample was peripheral blood, obtained on day 0 of AZD1222 vaccination. The receptors shown here come from an adult in good health.

The V and J genes are TRBV6-4 and TRBJ2-3; D is unclear. V dropped 6 bases and J dropped 0 bases, with 16 bases sitting between them. Germline loops: CDR1 MRHNA, CDR2 SNTAGT. The CDR3 length is 16 residues. For the CDR3, the DNA is TGTGCCAGCAGCCGGTATGCCGGAAGGAGCACAGATACGCAGTATTTT. Amino acids: CASSRYAGRSTDTQYF.

The rearrangement uses TRBV6-5 and TRBJ2-1; D unresolved. The CDR3 has 13 residues. V shed 0 bases and J shed 7 bases, with 7 bases lying between them. CDR1 MNHEY and CDR2 SVGAGI come from the germline V gene. This CDR3 is CASSYSVPNEQFF. The CDR3 nucleotides read TGTGCCAGCAGTTACTCGGTCCCTAATGAGCAGTTCTTC.

This rearrangement joins TRBV3-1 (or the pseudogene TRBV3-2) to TRBJ1-2, with a possible D match to TRBD1 (5 bases). The CDR3 is 11 amino acids. Germline CDR1 LGHDT, CDR2 YNNKEL (reference sequence). The V end lost 4 bases, the J end lost 8 bases, and 8 bases lay between the germline ends. CDR3 nucleotides: TGTGCCAGCAGCCCAGGGAACGGCTACACCTTC. This sequence encodes CASSPGNGYTF.

This clone was counted a single time. This rearrangement joins TRBV6-5 to TRBJ1-5; TRBD1 is a possible D gene (6 bases). Trimming took off 6 bases at V and 0 bases at J, with 12 bases between the two ends. The CDR3 has 15 residues. The germline V gene encodes CDR1 MNHEY and CDR2 SVGAGI. CDR3 sequence: CASSPNRVSNQPQHF. Here the CDR3 DNA reads TGTGCCAGCAGCCCCAACAGGGTTAGCAATCAGCCCCAGCATTTT.

V is TRBV5-1 and J is TRBJ2-1; TRBD2 is a possible D gene (6 bases). Trimming removed 4 bases at V and 0 bases at J, with 14 bases between. The CDR3 runs 16 residues. Germline CDR1 and CDR2: SGHRS and YFSETQ. CDR3 DNA sequence: TGCGCCAGCAGCCTGGATATCGGGGGCTCCTACAATGAGCAGTTCTTC. This gives the protein CASSLDIGGSYNEQFF.

Written as DNA, the CDR3 is TGTGCCAGCAGCTTACGGGACAGCCTATTTCAGTTCTTC. Protein: CASSLRDSLFQFF. The gene calls are TRBV5-6 and TRBJ2-1; 7 bases line up with TRBD1. CDR1 and CDR2 from the germline V gene are SGHDT and YYEEEE. The CDR3 is 13 amino acids. The V gene end was trimmed by 2 bases and the J gene end by 13 bases; junction bases not matched to a gene: 9.

The chain uses TRBV6-5 and TRBJ2-1, with D uncertain. The V end was cut by 4 bases, the J end by 5 bases, with 9 bases between. CDR1 MNHEY and CDR2 SVGAGI come from the germline V gene. There are 13 residues in the CDR3. The CDR3: CASSSRVDNEQFF. The CDR3 DNA is TGTGCCAGCAGTTCCCGAGTAGACAATGAGCAGTTCTTC.